A selection of T cell receptor beta chains follows, all from one sample in a study of T cells expressing NK-cell markers. TCRdb reprocessed the 5' RACE reads and stores each CDR3 protein as one record, lacking DNA. This sample's clone table lists a few hundred thousand distinct CDR3 sequences. The sequencing input was blood T cells: a sorted CD56 or NKG2C T cell subset, CD4+ or CD8+ T cells, or bulk PBMC T cells (not recorded which). The receptor source for this set is a man aged 18-70 years in good health. CDR3s include the opening cysteine and the closing phenylalanine or tryptophan.

V	J	CDR3
TRBV7-2	TRBJ2-5	CASSLRRGQTRGETQYF
TRBV7-6	TRBJ2-5	CASSLETFQETQYF
TRBV7-9	TRBJ1-4	CASSLPTGGNEKLFF
TRBV7-9	TRBJ2-3	CASSLLESGGVPDTQYF
TRBV2	TRBJ2-5	CASSERGPGAQYF
TRBV21-1	TRBJ2-5	CASSNAQGQGEETQYF
TRBV11-2	TRBJ1-2	CASSPDALNYGYTF
TRBV12-3/TRBV12-4	TRBJ2-5	CASSAQDSNKETQYF
TRBV20-1	TRBJ2-1	CSASFRRGGYNEQFF
TRBV6-1	TRBJ2-7	CASSQINVPSYEQYF
TRBV7-8	TRBJ2-5	CASSRDRNQETQYF
TRBV6-5	TRBJ2-6	CASSYSSYRDLSGANVLTF
TRBV3-1	TRBJ1-5	CASSGLNQPQHF
TRBV3-1	TRBJ2-1	CASSWDIRSYNEQFF
TRBV13	TRBJ2-2	CASSLAGNWNTGELFF
TRBV2	TRBJ1-1	CASRSIGLLNTEAFF
TRBV5-1	TRBJ2-4	CASAPGPAKNIQYF
TRBV20-1	TRBJ2-7	CSATRRGTGPYEQYF
TRBV27	TRBJ1-5	CASSPRRGYQPQHF
TRBV3-1	TRBJ2-5	CASGHRRETQYF
TRBV5-1	TRBJ2-6	CASSGNGGTGANVLTF
TRBV27	TRBJ2-3	CASSTSPGLAGGPTDTQYF
TRBV7-9	TRBJ2-5	CASSSSDWVATQYF
TRBV3-1	TRBJ1-1	CASSHGRGGEAFF
TRBV29-1	TRBJ1-1	CSVKQTLGTEAFF
TRBV6-5	TRBJ2-7	CASGYRGPYEQYF
TRBV19	TRBJ2-1	CASSIGPHRQFF
TRBV11-2	TRBJ2-6	CASSIRSPIRLAGSGANVLTF
TRBV7-8	TRBJ2-1	CASSLVNRWNEQFF
TRBV5-1	TRBJ2-7	CASSLAEGSSYEQYF
TRBV6-5	TRBJ2-5	CASSYRPYTGQGGTQYF
TRBV11-2	TRBJ2-5	CASTRGAQLQETQYF
TRBV12-3/TRBV12-4	TRBJ2-5	CASSLDRGDWETQYF
TRBV19	TRBJ2-1	CASNHPGTANNEQFF
TRBV21-1	TRBJ1-5	CASSKAETGGGGAQHF
TRBV11-2	TRBJ2-5	CASSLRGGGIPQETQYF
TRBV20-1	TRBJ2-2	CSASSSGGLVGELFF
TRBV5-8	TRBJ2-7	CASSGWRSGSYEQYF
TRBV6-5	TRBJ2-5	CASRYLDFDETQYF
TRBV6-1	TRBJ2-1	CASSPRGGRDNEQFF
TRBV14	TRBJ1-1	CASSRGLSTEAFF
TRBV6-5	TRBJ2-7	CASSTNRTSYEQYF
TRBV2	TRBJ2-7	CASSETRGNYEQYF
TRBV29-1	TRBJ2-3	CSVEVQGTDTQYF
TRBV12-3/TRBV12-4	TRBJ1-1	CASSRTGGPEAFF
TRBV9	TRBJ2-5	CASSVTRRGGRETQYF
TRBV20-1	TRBJ2-4	CSAREAAGGRASIQYF
TRBV12-3/TRBV12-4	TRBJ1-4	CASTSGRGEKLFF